The clone carrying this T cell receptor (beta chain) has at least ten counts. This sample was included in a study of T cells after posttransplantation cyclophosphamide. Libraries were prepared by immunoSEQ multiplex PCR; TCRdb keeps only in-frame clonotypes and omits some of them. This repertoire holds about 38,000 clones, and none appear only once. The V gene's germline CDR1 is SGHKS and CDR2 YYEKEE (reference sequence). V was clipped by 4 bases and J by 6 bases; unmatched bases: 13. CDR3 length: 16 amino acids. V usage is TRBV5-5 and J usage is TRBJ2-7; 10 nucleotides align to TRBD1. The sequence was obtained from a man between 25 and 39 years old in good health and a related stem cell transplant donor. Sequencing input: PBMCs. The CDR3 loop is CASSLEPGQGFGEQYF. CDR3 sequence (DNA): TGTGCCAGCAGCCTAGAACCGGGACAGGGGTTCGGCGAGCAGTACTTC.